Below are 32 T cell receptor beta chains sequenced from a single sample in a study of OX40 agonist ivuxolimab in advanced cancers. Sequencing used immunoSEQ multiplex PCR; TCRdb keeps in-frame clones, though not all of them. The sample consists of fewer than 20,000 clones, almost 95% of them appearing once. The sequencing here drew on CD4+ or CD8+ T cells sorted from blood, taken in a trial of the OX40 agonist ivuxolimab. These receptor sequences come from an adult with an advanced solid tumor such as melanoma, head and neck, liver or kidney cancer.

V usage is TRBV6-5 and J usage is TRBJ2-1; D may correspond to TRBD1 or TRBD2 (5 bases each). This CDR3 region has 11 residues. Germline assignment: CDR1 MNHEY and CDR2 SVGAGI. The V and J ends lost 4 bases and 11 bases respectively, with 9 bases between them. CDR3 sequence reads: CASSSGRKQFF. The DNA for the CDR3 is TGTGCCAGCAGTTCGGGACGGAAGCAGTTCTTC.

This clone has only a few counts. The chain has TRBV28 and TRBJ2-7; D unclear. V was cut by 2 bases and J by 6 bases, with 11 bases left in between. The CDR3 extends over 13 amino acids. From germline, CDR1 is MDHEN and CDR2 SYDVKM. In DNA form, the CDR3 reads TGTGCCAGCAGTTTAGTGACTCCTGGCGAGCAGTACTTC. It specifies CASSLVTPGEQYF.

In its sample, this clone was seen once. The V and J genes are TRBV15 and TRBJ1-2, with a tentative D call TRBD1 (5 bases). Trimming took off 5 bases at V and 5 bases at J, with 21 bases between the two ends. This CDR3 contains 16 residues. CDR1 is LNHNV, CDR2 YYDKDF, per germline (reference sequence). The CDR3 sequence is CATSDQIGGASYGYTF. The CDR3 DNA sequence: TGTGCCACCAGCGATCAGATAGGAGGGGCGAGTTATGGCTACACCTTC.

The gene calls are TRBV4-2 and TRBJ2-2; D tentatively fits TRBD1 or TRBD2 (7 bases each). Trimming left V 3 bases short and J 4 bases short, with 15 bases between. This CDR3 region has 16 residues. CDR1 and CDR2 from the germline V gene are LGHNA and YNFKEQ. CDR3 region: CASSHGAGGATGELFF. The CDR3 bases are TGTGCCAGCAGCCATGGGGCAGGGGGGGCCACCGGGGAGCTGTTTTTT.

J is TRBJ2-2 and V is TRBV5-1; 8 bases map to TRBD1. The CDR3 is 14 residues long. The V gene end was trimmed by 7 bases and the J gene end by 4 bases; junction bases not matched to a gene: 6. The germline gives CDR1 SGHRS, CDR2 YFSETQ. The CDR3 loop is CASGRTGITGELFF. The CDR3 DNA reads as TGCGCCAGCGGCCGGACAGGGATCACCGGGGAGCTGTTTTTT. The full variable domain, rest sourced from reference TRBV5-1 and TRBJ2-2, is KAGVTQTPRYLIKTRGQQVTLSCSPISGHRSVSWYQQTPGQGLQFLFEYFSETQRNKGNFPGRFSGRQFSNSRSEMNVSTLELGDSALYLCASGRTGITGELFFGEGSRLTVL.

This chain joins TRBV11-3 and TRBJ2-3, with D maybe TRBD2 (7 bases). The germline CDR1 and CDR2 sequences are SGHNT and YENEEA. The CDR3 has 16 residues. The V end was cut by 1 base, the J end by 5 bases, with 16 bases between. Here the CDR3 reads CASSLGSAGAGDTQYF. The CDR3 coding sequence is TGTGCCAGCAGCTTAGGATCGGCGGGGGCGGGAGATACGCAGTATTTT.

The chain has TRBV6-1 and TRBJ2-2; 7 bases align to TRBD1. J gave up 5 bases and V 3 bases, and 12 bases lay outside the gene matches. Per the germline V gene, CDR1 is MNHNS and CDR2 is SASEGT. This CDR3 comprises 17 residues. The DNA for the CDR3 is TGTGCCAGCAGTGAGCTTGAGAGGGGGCAATGGACCGGGGAGCTGTTTTTT. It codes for CASSELERGQWTGELFF.

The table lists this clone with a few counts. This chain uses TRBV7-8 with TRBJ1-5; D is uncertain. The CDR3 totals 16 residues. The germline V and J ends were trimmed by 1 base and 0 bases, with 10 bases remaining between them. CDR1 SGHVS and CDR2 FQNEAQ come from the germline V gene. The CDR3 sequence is CASSLGAVLSNQPQHF. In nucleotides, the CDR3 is TGTGCCAGCAGCTTAGGTGCAGTCCTTAGCAATCAGCCCCAGCATTTT.

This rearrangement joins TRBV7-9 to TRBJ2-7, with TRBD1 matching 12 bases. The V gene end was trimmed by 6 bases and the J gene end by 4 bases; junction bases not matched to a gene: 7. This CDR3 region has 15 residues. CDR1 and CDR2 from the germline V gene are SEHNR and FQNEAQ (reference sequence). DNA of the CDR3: TGTGCCAGCAGAGGGACAGGGGGCATTAGTTACGAGCAGTACTTC. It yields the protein CASRGTGGISYEQYF.

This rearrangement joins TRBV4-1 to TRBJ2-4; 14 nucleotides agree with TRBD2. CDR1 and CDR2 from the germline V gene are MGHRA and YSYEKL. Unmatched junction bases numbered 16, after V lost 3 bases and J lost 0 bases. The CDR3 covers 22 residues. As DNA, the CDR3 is TGCGCCAGCAGCCAGGAGGGACTAGCGGGAGAGTGGAGGCCCGGAGCCAAAAACATTCAGTACTTC. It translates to CASSQEGLAGEWRPGAKNIQYF.

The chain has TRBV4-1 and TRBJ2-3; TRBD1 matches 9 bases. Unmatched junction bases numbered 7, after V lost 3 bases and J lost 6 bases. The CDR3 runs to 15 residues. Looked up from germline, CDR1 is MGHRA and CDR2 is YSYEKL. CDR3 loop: CASSQEDRGRDTQYF. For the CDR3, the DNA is TGCGCCAGCAGCCAGGAGGACAGGGGAAGGGATACGCAGTATTTT.

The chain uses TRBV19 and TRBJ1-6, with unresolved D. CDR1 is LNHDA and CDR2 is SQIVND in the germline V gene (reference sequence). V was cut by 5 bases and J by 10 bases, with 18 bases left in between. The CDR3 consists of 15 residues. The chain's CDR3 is CASSPGRQPSSPLHF. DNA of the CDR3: TGTGCCAGTAGTCCAGGACGACAACCCAGCTCACCCCTCCACTTT.

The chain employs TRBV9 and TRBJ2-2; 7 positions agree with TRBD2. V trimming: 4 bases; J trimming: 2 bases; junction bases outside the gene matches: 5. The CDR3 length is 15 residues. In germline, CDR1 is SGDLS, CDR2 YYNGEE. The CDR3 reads CASSPLAANTGELFF. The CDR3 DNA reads TGTGCCAGCAGCCCGCTAGCGGCCAACACCGGGGAGCTGTTTTTT.

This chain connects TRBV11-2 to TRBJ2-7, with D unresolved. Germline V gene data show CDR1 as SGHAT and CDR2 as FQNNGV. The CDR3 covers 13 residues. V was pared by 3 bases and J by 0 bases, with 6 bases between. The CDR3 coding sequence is TGTGCCAGCAGCTTGGCGACCTCCTACGAGCAGTACTTC. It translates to CASSLATSYEQYF.

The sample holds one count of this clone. CDR3 loop: CASSPGMIGEQYF. The CDR3 DNA reads TGTGCCAGTAGTCCCGGGATGATAGGGGAGCAGTACTTC. The genes are TRBV19 and TRBJ2-7; perhaps TRBD2 as D (5 bases). The CDR3 covers 13 residues. Deletions cut 5 bases from V and 7 bases from J, with 15 bases between. CDR1 is LNHDA and CDR2 is SQIVND in the germline V gene (reference sequence). The variable domain in full, with the rest retrieved from reference TRBV19 and TRBJ2-7, is DGGITQSPKYLFRKEGQNVTLSCEQNLNHDAMYWYRQDPGQGLRLIYYSQIVNDFQKGDIAEGYSVSREKKESFPLTVTSAQKNPTAFYLCASSPGMIGEQYFGPGTRLTVT.

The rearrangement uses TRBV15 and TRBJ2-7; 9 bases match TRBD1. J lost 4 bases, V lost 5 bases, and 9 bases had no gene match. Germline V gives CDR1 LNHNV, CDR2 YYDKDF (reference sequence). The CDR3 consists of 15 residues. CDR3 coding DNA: TGTGCCACCAGCCTCCTTACAGGGGGCGGTTACGAGCAGTACTTC. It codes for CATSLLTGGGYEQYF.

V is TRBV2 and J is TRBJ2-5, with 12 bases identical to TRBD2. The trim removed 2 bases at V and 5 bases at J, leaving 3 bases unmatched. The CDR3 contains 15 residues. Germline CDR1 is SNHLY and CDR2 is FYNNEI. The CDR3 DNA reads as TGTGCCAGCAGTGAAACTAGCGGGGGGCGGGAGACCCAGTACTTC. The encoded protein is CASSETSGGRETQYF.

The CDR3 DNA reads as TGTGCCAGCAGTTTAAGTGCAGGGTCCTACGAGCAGTACTTC. This encodes CASSLSAGSYEQYF. The chain couples TRBV27 to TRBJ2-7; D is possibly TRBD1 (5 bases). CDR3 length equals 14 residues. Germline loops: CDR1 MNHEY, CDR2 SMNVEV (reference sequence). V was cut by 2 bases and J by 1 base, with 9 bases left in between.

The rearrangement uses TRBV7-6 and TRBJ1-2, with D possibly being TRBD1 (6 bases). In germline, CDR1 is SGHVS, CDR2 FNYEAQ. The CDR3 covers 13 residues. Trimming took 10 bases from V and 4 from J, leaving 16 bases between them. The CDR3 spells CAIARGASYGYTF. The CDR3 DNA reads TGTGCCATCGCGAGGGGGGCCTCCTATGGCTACACCTTC.

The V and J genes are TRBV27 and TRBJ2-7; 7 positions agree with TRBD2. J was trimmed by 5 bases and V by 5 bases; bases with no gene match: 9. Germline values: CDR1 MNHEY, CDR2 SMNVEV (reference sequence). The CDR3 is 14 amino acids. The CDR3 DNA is TGTGCCAGCAGTCCAGACACGGGGGGTAACGAGCAGTACTTC. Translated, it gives CASSPDTGGNEQYF.

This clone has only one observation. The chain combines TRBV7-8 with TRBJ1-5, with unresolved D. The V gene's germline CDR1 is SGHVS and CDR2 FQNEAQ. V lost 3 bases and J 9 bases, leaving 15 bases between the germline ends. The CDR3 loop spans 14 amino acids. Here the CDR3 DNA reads TGTGCCAGCAGCTTTGAGGGCCTGGTTTGGCCCCAGCATTTT. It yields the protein CASSFEGLVWPQHF.

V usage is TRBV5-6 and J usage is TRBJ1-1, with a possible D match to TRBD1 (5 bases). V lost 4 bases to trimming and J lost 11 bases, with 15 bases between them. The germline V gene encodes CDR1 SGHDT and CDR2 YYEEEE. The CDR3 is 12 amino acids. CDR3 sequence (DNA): TGTGCCAGCAGCACCTGGGATGGGGGGGCTTTCTTT. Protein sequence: CASSTWDGGAFF.

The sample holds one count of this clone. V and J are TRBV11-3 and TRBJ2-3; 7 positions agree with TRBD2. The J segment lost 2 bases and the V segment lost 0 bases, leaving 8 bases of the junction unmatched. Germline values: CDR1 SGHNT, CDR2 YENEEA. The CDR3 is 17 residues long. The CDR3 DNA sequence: TGTGCCAGCAGCTTAGAATACGGGGGAGGGCCCACAGATACGCAGTATTTT. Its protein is CASSLEYGGGPTDTQYF.

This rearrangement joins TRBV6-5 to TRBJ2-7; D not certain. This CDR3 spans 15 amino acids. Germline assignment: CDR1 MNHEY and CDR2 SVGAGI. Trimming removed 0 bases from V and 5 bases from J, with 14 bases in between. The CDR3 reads CASSYSKTVRDEQYF. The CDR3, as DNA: TGTGCCAGCAGTTACTCTAAGACCGTACGGGACGAGCAGTACTTC.

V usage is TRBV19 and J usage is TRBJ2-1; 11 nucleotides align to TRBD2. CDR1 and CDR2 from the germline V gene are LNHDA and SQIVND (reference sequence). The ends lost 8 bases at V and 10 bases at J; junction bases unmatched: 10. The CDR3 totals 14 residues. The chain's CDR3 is CASSPGLAEGEQFF. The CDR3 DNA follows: TGTGCCAGTTCTCCGGGACTAGCGGAAGGGGAGCAGTTCTTC.

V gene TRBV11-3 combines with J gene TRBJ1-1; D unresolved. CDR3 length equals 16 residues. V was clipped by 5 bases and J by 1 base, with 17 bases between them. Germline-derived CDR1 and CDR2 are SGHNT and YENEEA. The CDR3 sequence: CASSPPGRSGNTEAFF. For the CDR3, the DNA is TGTGCCAGCAGCCCTCCTGGACGGTCTGGGAACACTGAAGCTTTCTTT. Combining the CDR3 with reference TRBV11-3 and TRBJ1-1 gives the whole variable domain EAGVVQSPRYKIIEKKQPVAFWCNPISGHNTLYWYLQNLGQGPELLIRYENEEAVDDSQLPKDRFSAERLKGVDSTLKIQPAELGDSAVYLCASSPPGRSGNTEAFFGQGTRLTVV.

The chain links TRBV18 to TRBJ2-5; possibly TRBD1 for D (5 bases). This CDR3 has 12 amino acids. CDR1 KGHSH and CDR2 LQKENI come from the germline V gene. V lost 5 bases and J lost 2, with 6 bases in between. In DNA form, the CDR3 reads TGTGCCAGCTCAAGGGGTCAAGAGACCCAGTACTTC. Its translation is CASSRGQETQYF.

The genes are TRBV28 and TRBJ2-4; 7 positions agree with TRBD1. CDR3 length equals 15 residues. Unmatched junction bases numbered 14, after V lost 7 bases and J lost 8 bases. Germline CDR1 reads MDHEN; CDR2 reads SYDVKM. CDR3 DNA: TGTGCCAGCAACCCACCTCGGGACAGAGGAGACATTCAGTACTTC. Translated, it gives CASNPPRDRGDIQYF.

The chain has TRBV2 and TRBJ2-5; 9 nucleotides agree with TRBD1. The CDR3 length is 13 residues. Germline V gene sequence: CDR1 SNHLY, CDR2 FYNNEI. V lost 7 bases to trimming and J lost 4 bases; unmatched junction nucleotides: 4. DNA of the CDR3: TGTGCCAGCACCGGGACAGGGTCAGAGACCCAGTACTTC. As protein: CASTGTGSETQYF.

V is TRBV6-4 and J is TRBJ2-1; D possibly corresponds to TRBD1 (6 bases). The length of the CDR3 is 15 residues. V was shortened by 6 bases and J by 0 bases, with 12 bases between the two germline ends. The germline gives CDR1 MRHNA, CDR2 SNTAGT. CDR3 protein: CASRPQGSSYNEQFF. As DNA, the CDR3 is TGTGCCAGCAGACCACAGGGAAGCTCCTACAATGAGCAGTTCTTC.

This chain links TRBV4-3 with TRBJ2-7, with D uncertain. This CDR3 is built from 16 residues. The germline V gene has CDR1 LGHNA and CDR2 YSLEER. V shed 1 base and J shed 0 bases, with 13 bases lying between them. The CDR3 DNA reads TGCGCCAGCAGCCAAGCATCGGGCAGCCGCTCCTACGAGCAGTACTTC. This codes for CASSQASGSRSYEQYF.

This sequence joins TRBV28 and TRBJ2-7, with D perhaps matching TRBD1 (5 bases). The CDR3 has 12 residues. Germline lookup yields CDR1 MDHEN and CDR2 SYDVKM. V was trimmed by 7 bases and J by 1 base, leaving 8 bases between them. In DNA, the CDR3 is TGTGCCAGCAATCAGGGTTCCTACGAGCAGTACTTC. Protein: CASNQGSYEQYF.